The 31 T cell receptor beta chains below were found in one sample sequenced in a study of identical twins. TCRdb itself ran the 5' RACE reads through MiXCR, one entry per CDR3 protein. The table shows 260,000 or so distinct CDR3 sequences, with approximately 7.3% occurring only once. The sample was also reused in another study, on yellow fever vaccine responses in identical twins.

The sequenced sample was CD8+ T cells sorted from blood. Every receptor here comes from a woman aged 18-29 years in good health.

This clonotype has at least ten counts. This chain joins TRBV29-1 and TRBJ2-1; D gene unclear. V gave up 1 base and J gave up 4 bases, with 11 bases separating them. CDR1 is SQVTM, CDR2 ANQGSEA, per germline. CDR3 length equals 14 residues. The CDR3 region has the DNA TGCAGCGTTGAAGGGGAACAGATTTACAATGAGCAGTTCTTC. Amino acid sequence: CSVEGEQIYNEQFF.

Only a few counts were recorded for this clonotype. The rearrangement uses TRBV12-3 or TRBV12-4 and TRBJ2-1; 11 bases align to TRBD2. With 7 bases clipped from V and 9 bases from J, the junction kept 11 bases outside the gene matches. The CDR3 extends over 15 amino acids. CDR3 sequence reads: CASTLPSGRNPEQFF. The CDR3 coding sequence is TGTGCCAGCACCCTACCTAGCGGGAGGAATCCTGAGCAGTTCTTC.

This rearrangement joins TRBV4-1 to TRBJ2-1; 14 bases are a match to TRBD2. Germline CDR1 and CDR2: MGHRA and YSYEKL. The CDR3 runs 17 residues. The junction had 5 bases not matched to a gene; V was cut back by 1 base and J by 6 bases. CDR3 sequence reads: CASSQVSGLAGGNEQFF. The CDR3 DNA reads as TGCGCCAGCAGCCAAGTAAGCGGACTAGCGGGGGGCAATGAGCAGTTCTTC.

Concerning this clonotype itself: Its ends do not fully match the called genes, so a read error is possible. The V call is TRBV9, the J call TRBJ2-3, with D perhaps TRBD1 or TRBD2 (5 bases each). This CDR3 is built from 15 residues. Per the germline V gene, CDR1 is SGDLS and CDR2 is YYNGEE. The chain's CDR3 is CASTLGGSLTDTQCF. The CDR3 bases are TGTGCCAGCACCCTTGGGGGATCGCTCACAGATACGCAGTGTTTT.

The table lists this clonotype with many counts. CDR3 sequence reads: CASRWGNEQFF. CDR3 nucleotide sequence: TGTGCCAGTCGGTGGGGCAATGAGCAGTTCTTC. The chain uses TRBV19 and TRBJ2-1; D gene ambiguous. Trimming removed 8 bases from V and 6 bases from J, with 8 bases in between. Germline V CDR1 and CDR2: LNHDA, SQIVND (reference sequence). This CDR3 spans 11 amino acids.

This clonotype has a handful of counts. The chain employs TRBV28 and TRBJ2-7; 7 positions match TRBD1. The J segment lost 3 bases and the V segment lost 7 bases, leaving 9 bases of the junction unmatched. The germline gives CDR1 MDHEN, CDR2 SYDVKM. The CDR3 sequence is 14 residues long. CDR3 DNA: TGTGCCAGCAAGCACCGACAGGGCCTCTACGAGCAGTACTTC. Translation gives CASKHRQGLYEQYF.

For this clonotype: A much larger clone sits a single nucleotide away, making a read error possible. This sequence joins TRBV5-1 and TRBJ2-7; D gene uncertain. The tail of the sequence fits TRBJ2-1 better, so the J call may be wrong. CDR3 size: 13 residues. Germline CDR1 is SGHRS and CDR2 is YFSETQ. CDR3: CASSSTRADEQFF. CDR3 nucleotides: TGCGCCAGCAGCTCGACTCGCGCCGACGAGCAGTTCTTC.

This clonotype has a count of ten or more. The rearrangement uses TRBV2 and TRBJ2-1; D unresolved. V shed 4 bases and J shed 9 bases, with 19 bases lying between them. The CDR3 totals 15 residues. CDR1 SNHLY and CDR2 FYNNEI come from the germline V gene. CDR3 region: CASSAYLRPESEQFF. In DNA, the CDR3 is TGTGCCAGCAGTGCCTACCTAAGACCGGAAAGTGAGCAGTTCTTC. Filled out from reference TRBV2 and TRBJ2-1, the complete variable domain reads EPEVTQTPSHQVTQMGQEVILRCVPISNHLYFYWYRQILGQKVEFLVSFYNNEISEKSEIFDDQFSVERPDGSNFTLKIRSTKLEDSAMYFCASSAYLRPESEQFFGPGTRLTVL.

This clonotype was recorded many times. V is TRBV5-6 and J is TRBJ2-3, with TRBD1 identical over 10 bases. V gave up 4 bases and J gave up 2 bases; unmatched junction bases: 7. CDR1 and CDR2 from the germline V gene are SGHDT and YYEEEE. There are 16 residues in the CDR3. The CDR3 loop reads CASSPVTGGFTDTQYF. Here the CDR3 DNA reads TGTGCCAGCAGCCCGGTGACAGGGGGCTTCACAGATACGCAGTATTTT.

This clonotype was picked up a small number of times. V gene TRBV14 combines with J gene TRBJ2-5; TRBD1 might be the D (6 bases). V lost 2 bases and J lost 2, with 9 bases in between. CDR3 length: 14 amino acids. Per germline, CDR1 SGHDN and CDR2 FVKESK. The CDR3 loop is CASSQTGIQETQYF. CDR3 DNA sequence: TGTGCCAGCAGCCAAACAGGGATTCAAGAGACCCAGTACTTC.

The chain recombines TRBV5-8 with TRBJ2-1; D is unclear. This CDR3 has 15 residues. Germline-derived CDR1 and CDR2 are SGHTS and YDEGEE. Trimming shortened V by 0 bases and J by 0 bases, and 7 bases separated the two germline ends. CDR3 region: CASSLGFSSYNEQFF. CDR3 coding DNA: TGTGCCAGCAGCTTGGGGTTTAGCTCCTACAATGAGCAGTTCTTC.

J is TRBJ2-7 and V is TRBV6-1, with 11 bases aligning to TRBD1. Germline V CDR1 and CDR2: MNHNS, SASEGT. V gave up 0 bases and J gave up 3 bases; unmatched junction bases: 10. This CDR3 has 18 amino acids. The CDR3 protein is CASSEALPGQGANYEQYV. In DNA form, the CDR3 reads TGTGCCAGCAGTGAAGCGCTGCCCGGACAGGGGGCCAACTACGAGCAGTACGTC.

This clonotype was recorded at least ten times. V gene TRBV7-9 combines with J gene TRBJ2-7, with 10 bases fitting TRBD2. With V trimmed by 6 bases and J by 3 bases, 8 bases remained unmatched. The germline CDR1 and CDR2 sequences are SEHNR and FQNEAQ (reference sequence). The CDR3 extends over 15 amino acids. The CDR3 protein is CASSPPGTSDYEQYF. The CDR3 nucleotides read TGTGCCAGCAGTCCCCCCGGGACTAGCGACTACGAGCAGTACTTC.

There are a few counts of this clonotype. V usage is TRBV7-9 and J usage is TRBJ2-1; D remains unclear. Trimming pared 5 bases from V and 15 bases from J, leaving 11 bases between. The CDR3 extends over 10 amino acids. Germline V gene sequence: CDR1 SEHNR, CDR2 FQNEAQ (reference sequence). This CDR3 reads CASSGFSGFF. In DNA, the CDR3 is TGTGCCAGCAGCGGGTTCTCGGGGTTCTTC.

The chain employs TRBV28 and TRBJ1-2; D perhaps matches TRBD1 (5 bases). The CDR3 has 14 residues. CDR1 is MDHEN, CDR2 SYDVKM, per germline. V was pared by 6 bases and J by 1 base, with 12 bases between. CDR3 sequence reads: CASSRQILNYGYTF. CDR3 in DNA: TGTGCCAGCAGCCGACAGATTCTTAACTATGGCTACACCTTC.

This clonotype was observed at least ten times. The chain joins TRBV5-1 to TRBJ1-5; D unclear. Germline CDR1 and CDR2: SGHRS and YFSETQ. With 4 bases removed from V and 4 bases from J, the gap between germline ends came to 9 bases. This CDR3 comprises 13 residues. The CDR3 region is CASSPGVNQPQHF. The CDR3 bases are TGCGCCAGCAGCCCCGGGGTAAATCAGCCCCAGCATTTT.

The chain links TRBV20-1 to TRBJ2-5, with 7 bases matching TRBD1. This CDR3 is built from 15 residues. Germline V lookup: CDR1 DFQATT, CDR2 SNEGSKA (reference sequence). Trimming removed 3 bases from V and 4 bases from J; junction bases left unmatched: 11. The CDR3 here is CSASGTGERLETQYF. CDR3 sequence (DNA): TGCAGTGCTAGCGGTACAGGGGAGAGGTTAGAGACCCAGTACTTC.

J is TRBJ1-5 and V is TRBV18; D may be TRBD1 (5 bases). The CDR3 extends over 15 amino acids. Trimming stripped 3 bases from V and 3 bases from J, with 12 bases between. Germline-derived CDR1 and CDR2 are KGHSH and LQKENI. The CDR3 is CASSPRPGLNQPQHF. CDR3 coding DNA: TGTGCCAGCTCACCCAGGCCAGGGCTCAATCAGCCCCAGCATTTT.

This clonotype was detected a few times. The chain is built from TRBV4-1 and TRBJ2-6, with 8 bases identical to TRBD1. V gave up 3 bases and J gave up 2 bases; unmatched junction bases: 6. This CDR3 is 17 amino acids long. Germline lookup yields CDR1 MGHRA and CDR2 YSYEKL. The DNA of the CDR3 is TGCGCCAGCAGCCAGGGGACAGGTGAAGCTGGGGCCAACGTCCTGACTTTC. Its protein product is CASSQGTGEAGANVLTF.

This clonotype appeared a few times. The V gene is TRBV5-6, the J gene TRBJ2-1; 14 bases fit TRBD2. After removal of 4 bases from V and 9 bases from J, the junction contained 6 bases not matched to a gene. The CDR3 extends over 15 amino acids. Germline assignment: CDR1 SGHDT and CDR2 YYEEEE. CDR3 in DNA: TGTGCCAGCAGCCCCGGACTAGCGGGAGGTATTGAGCAGTTCTTC. Translated, it gives CASSPGLAGGIEQFF.

This clonotype showed up many times. The rearrangement uses TRBV7-9 and TRBJ2-1; a possible D gene is TRBD1 (6 bases). This CDR3 comprises 14 residues. V was clipped by 4 bases and J by 7 bases, with 14 bases between them. Germline V gene data show CDR1 as SEHNR and CDR2 as FQNEAQ (reference sequence). For the CDR3, the DNA is TGTGCCAGCAGCTCCCCGACAGGCCGGAATGAGCAGTTCTTC. It codes for CASSSPTGRNEQFF.

This clonotype was counted ten times or more. V usage is TRBV28 and J usage is TRBJ1-2; TRBD1 is a possible D gene (6 bases). The V end was cut by 3 bases, the J end by 4 bases, with 15 bases between. From germline, CDR1 is MDHEN and CDR2 SYDVKM. The CDR3 has 15 amino acids. As DNA, the CDR3 is TGTGCCAGCAGTTTCCCGGACAGCAGAACCTATGGCTACACCTTC. It is translated as CASSFPDSRTYGYTF.

This sequence joins TRBV7-2 and TRBJ2-5; 10 positions match TRBD2. V lost 6 bases, J lost 5 bases, and 9 bases stayed unmatched. There are 15 residues in the CDR3. Germline V gene data show CDR1 as SGHTA and CDR2 as FQGNSA. The CDR3 loop is CASSPTSGEVETQYF. CDR3 nucleotide sequence: TGTGCCAGCAGTCCTACTAGCGGGGAGGTGGAGACCCAGTACTTC.

This clonotype was counted a few times. This chain links TRBV2 with TRBJ2-3; D possibly corresponds to TRBD2 (6 bases). The V end lost 4 bases, the J end lost 1 base, and 9 bases lay between the germline ends. The CDR3 contains 14 residues. Germline lookup yields CDR1 SNHLY and CDR2 FYNNEI. DNA for the CDR3: TGTGCCAGCAGTGGAAGGGAGGGCACAGATACGCAGTATTTT. Residues: CASSGREGTDTQYF. The full variable domain, in which reference TRBV2 and TRBJ2-3 provide the parts outside the CDR3, is EPEVTQTPSHQVTQMGQEVILRCVPISNHLYFYWYRQILGQKVEFLVSFYNNEISEKSEIFDDQFSVERPDGSNFTLKIRSTKLEDSAMYFCASSGREGTDTQYFGPGTRLTVL.

This clonotype was counted a few times. The chain couples TRBV5-1 to TRBJ2-3; 7 bases map to TRBD2. Germline assignment: CDR1 SGHRS and CDR2 YFSETQ. The V segment lost 3 bases and the J segment 2 bases; nucleotides outside the gene matches: 6. The CDR3 has 15 residues. CDR3 sequence reads: CASSYLAEFTDTQYF. CDR3 coding DNA: TGCGCCAGCAGCTACCTAGCGGAATTCACAGATACGCAGTATTTT.

The gene calls are TRBV7-9 and TRBJ2-7; D not resolved. The CDR3 spans 13 residues. V was pared by 3 bases and J by 2 bases, with 8 bases between. Germline CDR1 SEHNR, CDR2 FQNEAQ (reference sequence). The CDR3 sequence: CASSFLPTYEQYF. CDR3 nucleotides: TGTGCCAGCAGCTTTTTACCTACCTACGAGCAGTACTTC.

This clonotype was seen a few times. V gene TRBV6-5 combines with J gene TRBJ2-3, with unresolved D. Trimming cost V 6 bases and J 8 bases, with 12 bases left between them. Germline V gene lookup returns CDR1 MNHEY and CDR2 SVGAGI. The CDR3 spans 12 residues. Here the CDR3 DNA reads TGTGCCAGCAGCTCAGCTGACGGTACGCAGTATTTT. Its protein product is CASSSADGTQYF.

This clonotype has a count of ten or more. The chain carries TRBV2 and TRBJ2-3, with 9 bases matching TRBD2. Germline loops: CDR1 SNHLY, CDR2 FYNNEI. V was clipped by 2 bases and J by 1 base; unmatched bases: 4. The length of the CDR3 is 16 residues. CDR3 in amino acids: CASSEFIAGGTDTQYF. DNA of the CDR3: TGTGCCAGCAGTGAATTTATAGCGGGGGGCACAGATACGCAGTATTTT.

Many counts were recorded for this clonotype. The chain carries TRBV15 and TRBJ2-3; a possible D gene is TRBD2 (5 bases). The CDR3 is 15 amino acids. V lost 4 bases and J 3 bases, leaving 14 bases between the germline ends. The germline gives CDR1 LNHNV, CDR2 YYDKDF (reference sequence). Here the CDR3 reads CATSTKNGETDTQYF. The CDR3 DNA follows: TGTGCCACCAGCACTAAGAACGGGGAAACAGATACGCAGTATTTT. Full variable domain (missing parts from reference TRBV15 and TRBJ2-3): DAMVIQNPRYQVTQFGKPVTLSCSQTLNHNVMYWYQQKSSQAPKLLFHYYDKDFNNEADTPDNFQSRRPNTSFCFLDIRSPGLGDTAMYLCATSTKNGETDTQYFGPGTRLTVL.

This clonotype was recorded a few times. The chain carries TRBV6-1 and TRBJ2-1, with 11 bases lining up with TRBD2. The CDR3 runs to 15 residues. Trimming took 6 bases from V and 5 from J; bases not matched to a gene: 6. CDR1 is MNHNS and CDR2 is SASEGT in the germline V gene. The CDR3 region is CASRDLAGGNNEQFF. DNA for the CDR3: TGTGCCAGCAGGGATCTAGCGGGGGGAAACAATGAGCAGTTCTTC.

This clonotype was seen ten or more times. This chain uses TRBV12-3 or TRBV12-4 with TRBJ2-1; the match to TRBD2 covers 11 bases. CDR3 length equals 16 residues. V dropped 2 bases and J dropped 4; count of bases not matched to a gene: 4. As DNA, the CDR3 is TGTGCCAGCAGTTTATCGCTAGCGGGAGGATACAATGAGCAGTTCTTC. Protein: CASSLSLAGGYNEQFF.